The 22 T cell receptor beta chains below all came from one sample that was sequenced in a study of blood T cell repertoires in COVID-19. The repertoire was sequenced with immunoSEQ multiplex PCR; TCRdb's copy has only in-frame clones and lacks some. The sample lists 200,000 to 300,000 clones; more than 75% were seen once. Sequencing was carried out using peripheral blood. These receptors were collected from a woman aged 45-65 years with acute or convalescent COVID-19.

The chain links TRBV18 to TRBJ2-3, with a weak D call TRBD2 (5 bases). CDR3 length: 15 residues. V dropped 2 bases and J dropped 1 base, with 10 bases sitting between them. Germline-derived CDR1 and CDR2 are KGHSH and LQKENI. The CDR3 region is CASSPSGAGTDTQYF. DNA of the CDR3: TGTGCCAGCTCACCAAGCGGAGCCGGCACAGATACGCAGTATTTT.

Worth noting for this clone: The sample contains more than one DNA sequence encoding this CDR3. The chain joins TRBV28 to TRBJ2-7; D is undetermined. CDR1 and CDR2 from the germline V gene are MDHEN and SYDVKM. This CDR3 has 12 amino acids. The V end was cut by 5 bases, the J end by 4 bases, with 9 bases between. The CDR3 DNA reads as TGTGCCAGCAGTCCCCTCGGGTACGAGCAGTACTTC. This encodes CASSPLGYEQYF.

V and J are TRBV2 and TRBJ1-1, with D perhaps TRBD1 (5 bases). From germline, CDR1 is SNHLY and CDR2 FYNNEI. Trimming left V 6 bases short and J 3 bases short, with 17 bases between. The CDR3 has 15 residues. CDR3: CASRTGDRRDTEAFF. The CDR3 coding sequence is TGTGCCAGCAGAACGGGAGACAGAAGGGACACTGAAGCTTTCTTT.

This clone was recorded once. This sequence joins TRBV28 and TRBJ2-1; D is possibly TRBD1 (6 bases). Trimming pared 6 bases from V and 6 bases from J, leaving 15 bases between. The CDR3 runs 14 residues. The germline V gene encodes CDR1 MDHEN and CDR2 SYDVKM. This chain's CDR3 is CASSYTGYSNEQFF. For the CDR3, the DNA is TGTGCCAGCAGCTACACAGGGTACAGCAATGAGCAGTTCTTC.

This sequence joins TRBV27 and TRBJ2-1, with TRBD2 matching 16 bases. Germline loops: CDR1 MNHEY, CDR2 SMNVEV (reference sequence). The CDR3 extends over 14 amino acids. The ends lost 6 bases at V and 10 bases at J; junction bases unmatched: 3. CDR3 DNA: TGTGCCAGCAGGGGGACTAGCGGGAGGGGGGAGCAGTTCTTC. Translated: CASRGTSGRGEQFF.

The CDR3: CASSESTVTEAFF. The CDR3 DNA follows: TGTGCCAGCAGCGAAAGCACGGTCACTGAAGCTTTCTTT. J is TRBJ1-1 and V is TRBV9; unclear D gene. This CDR3 spans 13 amino acids. V gave up 3 bases and J gave up 4 bases, with 10 bases separating them. Germline assignment: CDR1 SGDLS and CDR2 YYNGEE.

The chain links TRBV30 to TRBJ2-7, with D possibly being TRBD2 (5 bases). This CDR3 has 13 residues. Per germline, CDR1 GTSNPN and CDR2 SVGIG (reference sequence). The V end was cut by 0 bases, the J end by 7 bases, with 13 bases between. This chain's CDR3 is CAWSVKRPGEQYF. CDR3 nucleotides: TGTGCCTGGAGTGTAAAGCGGCCAGGAGAGCAGTACTTC.

This sequence joins TRBV5-1 and TRBJ1-2; TRBD1 agrees at 7 bases. Germline CDR1 reads SGHRS; CDR2 reads YFSETQ. The CDR3 loop spans 14 amino acids. V gave up 4 bases and J gave up 4 bases; unmatched junction bases: 7. The CDR3 loop reads CASSLGGQSYGYTF. CDR3 nucleotide sequence: TGCGCCAGCAGCCTGGGGGGACAGAGCTATGGCTACACCTTC.

This chain uses TRBV18 with TRBJ1-2, with a tentative D call TRBD1 (5 bases). CDR1 is KGHSH, CDR2 LQKENI, per germline. CDR3 length equals 16 residues. Trimming took off 0 bases at V and 2 bases at J, with 13 bases between the two ends. Written as DNA, the CDR3 is TGTGCCAGCTCACCACCCGGACCCCCAGGGAACTATGGCTACACCTTC. Protein: CASSPPGPPGNYGYTF.

This chain joins TRBV19 and TRBJ1-2, with D tentatively TRBD1 (5 bases). Germline CDR1 reads LNHDA; CDR2 reads SQIVND (reference sequence). Trimming removed 3 bases from V and 3 bases from J, with 14 bases in between. The CDR3 sequence is 15 residues long. CDR3 nucleotide sequence: TGTGCCAGTAGTATCGTAGGGGCCCCTCACTATGGCTACACCTTC. Translated: CASSIVGAPHYGYTF. Complete variable domain (other parts from reference TRBV19 and TRBJ1-2): DGGITQSPKYLFRKEGQNVTLSCEQNLNHDAMYWYRQDPGQGLRLIYYSQIVNDFQKGDIAEGYSVSREKKESFPLTVTSAQKNPTAFYLCASSIVGAPHYGYTFGSGTRLTVV.

This clone was observed a single time. The chain links TRBV11-2 to TRBJ1-5; 10 bases match TRBD1. Unmatched junction bases numbered 2, after V lost 6 bases and J lost 3 bases. In germline, CDR1 is SGHAT, CDR2 FQNNGV. The CDR3 totals 14 residues. The CDR3: CASRTGGPNQPQHF. DNA of the CDR3: TGTGCCAGCAGGACAGGGGGCCCCAATCAGCCCCAGCATTTT.

V is TRBV7-7 and J is TRBJ2-7; 8 bases are shared with TRBD1. Germline V gene lookup returns CDR1 SSHAT and CDR2 FNYEAQ (reference sequence). The CDR3 is 14 amino acids. The V gene end was trimmed by 5 bases and the J gene end by 0 bases; junction bases not matched to a gene: 3. CDR3 in amino acids: CASSKGQGSYEQYF. CDR3 nucleotide sequence: TGTGCCAGCAGCAAAGGACAGGGCTCCTACGAGCAGTACTTC.

V and J are TRBV7-2 and TRBJ2-1, with D perhaps matching TRBD2 (7 bases). Trimming took off 5 bases at V and 6 bases at J, with 14 bases between the two ends. Germline V gives CDR1 SGHTA, CDR2 FQGNSA. The CDR3 is 14 amino acids. The CDR3, as DNA: TGTGCCAGCAGCACCACCGGGGGGCCCAATGAGCAGTTCTTC. Its translation is CASSTTGGPNEQFF.

The rearrangement links TRBV27 to TRBJ1-1; D is perhaps TRBD1 (6 bases). This CDR3 contains 13 residues. Per the germline V gene, CDR1 is MNHEY and CDR2 is SMNVEV (reference sequence). V was cut by 3 bases and J by 5 bases, with 10 bases left in between. Here the CDR3 reads CASSFNRETEAFF. The CDR3 nucleotides read TGTGCCAGCAGTTTCAACAGGGAGACTGAAGCTTTCTTT.

The chain employs TRBV27 and TRBJ2-1, with D possibly being TRBD2 (6 bases). The CDR3 runs to 14 residues. Trimming removed 8 bases from V and 8 bases from J, with 19 bases in between. From germline, CDR1 is MNHEY and CDR2 SMNVEV (reference sequence). Here the CDR3 reads CASSAASEYYEQFF. The CDR3 DNA is TGTGCCAGCTCGGCTGCTAGCGAGTACTATGAGCAGTTCTTC.

The chain combines TRBV27 with TRBJ2-4; the match to TRBD1 covers 8 bases. The J segment lost 10 bases and the V segment lost 4 bases, leaving 9 bases of the junction unmatched. The CDR3 spans 14 residues. Germline values: CDR1 MNHEY, CDR2 SMNVEV (reference sequence). The CDR3 DNA reads as TGTGCCAGCAGTTCATCCCGGACAGGGCCAATTCAGTACTTC. Its translation: CASSSSRTGPIQYF.

The rearrangement joins TRBV5-1 to TRBJ2-7; 9 bases agree with TRBD2. CDR1 and CDR2 (germline): SGHRS, YFSETQ. CDR3 length: 14 amino acids. Germline trimming cut 0 bases from V and 3 bases from J; bases unmatched to any gene: 1. The CDR3 protein is CASSLASGNYEQYF. The DNA for the CDR3 is TGCGCCAGCAGCTTGGCTAGCGGGAACTACGAGCAGTACTTC.

The chain combines TRBV7-9 with TRBJ1-1; D remains ambiguous. The CDR3 spans 13 residues. Trimming shortened V by 0 bases and J by 11 bases, and 13 bases separated the two germline ends. CDR1 is SEHNR, CDR2 FQNEAQ, per germline (reference sequence). CDR3 amino acids: CASSLANGLAAFF. CDR3 nucleotides: TGTGCCAGCAGCTTAGCGAATGGACTCGCTGCTTTCTTT.

The V call is TRBV5-1, the J call TRBJ1-1; 11 bases agree with TRBD1. Germline trimming cut 6 bases from V and 1 base from J; bases unmatched to any gene: 2. CDR3 length: 14 amino acids. Per germline, CDR1 SGHRS and CDR2 YFSETQ. CDR3 sequence reads: CASNGQGANTEAFF. DNA for the CDR3: TGCGCCAGCAACGGACAGGGGGCGAACACTGAAGCTTTCTTT.

CDR3 residues: CASSYNPQGTSYEQYF. In nucleotides, the CDR3 is TGTGCCAGCAGTTATAACCCGCAGGGGACGTCCTACGAGCAGTACTTC. The chain couples TRBV7-8 to TRBJ2-7; tentatively, D is TRBD1 (6 bases). This CDR3 has 16 residues. V was clipped by 6 bases and J by 1 base, with 19 bases between them. Germline lookup yields CDR1 SGHVS and CDR2 FQNEAQ.

The chain is built from TRBV19 and TRBJ1-5, with unresolved D. CDR3 length: 14 residues. CDR1 and CDR2 (germline): LNHDA, SQIVND (reference sequence). Trimming took 0 bases from V and 10 from J, leaving 13 bases between them. DNA for the CDR3: TGTGCCAGTAGTATAGACAGTTCCCAGCGCCCCCAGCATTTT. It specifies CASSIDSSQRPQHF.

This clone was detected only once. J is TRBJ2-1 and V is TRBV11-3; 7 bases are shared with TRBD2. Trimming removed 0 bases from V and 2 bases from J; junction bases left unmatched: 1. Germline V gives CDR1 SGHNT, CDR2 YENEEA. The CDR3 spans 15 residues. The CDR3 DNA is TGTGCCAGCAGCTTAGATAGCGGGCCCTACAATGAGCAGTTCTTC. It yields the protein CASSLDSGPYNEQFF.